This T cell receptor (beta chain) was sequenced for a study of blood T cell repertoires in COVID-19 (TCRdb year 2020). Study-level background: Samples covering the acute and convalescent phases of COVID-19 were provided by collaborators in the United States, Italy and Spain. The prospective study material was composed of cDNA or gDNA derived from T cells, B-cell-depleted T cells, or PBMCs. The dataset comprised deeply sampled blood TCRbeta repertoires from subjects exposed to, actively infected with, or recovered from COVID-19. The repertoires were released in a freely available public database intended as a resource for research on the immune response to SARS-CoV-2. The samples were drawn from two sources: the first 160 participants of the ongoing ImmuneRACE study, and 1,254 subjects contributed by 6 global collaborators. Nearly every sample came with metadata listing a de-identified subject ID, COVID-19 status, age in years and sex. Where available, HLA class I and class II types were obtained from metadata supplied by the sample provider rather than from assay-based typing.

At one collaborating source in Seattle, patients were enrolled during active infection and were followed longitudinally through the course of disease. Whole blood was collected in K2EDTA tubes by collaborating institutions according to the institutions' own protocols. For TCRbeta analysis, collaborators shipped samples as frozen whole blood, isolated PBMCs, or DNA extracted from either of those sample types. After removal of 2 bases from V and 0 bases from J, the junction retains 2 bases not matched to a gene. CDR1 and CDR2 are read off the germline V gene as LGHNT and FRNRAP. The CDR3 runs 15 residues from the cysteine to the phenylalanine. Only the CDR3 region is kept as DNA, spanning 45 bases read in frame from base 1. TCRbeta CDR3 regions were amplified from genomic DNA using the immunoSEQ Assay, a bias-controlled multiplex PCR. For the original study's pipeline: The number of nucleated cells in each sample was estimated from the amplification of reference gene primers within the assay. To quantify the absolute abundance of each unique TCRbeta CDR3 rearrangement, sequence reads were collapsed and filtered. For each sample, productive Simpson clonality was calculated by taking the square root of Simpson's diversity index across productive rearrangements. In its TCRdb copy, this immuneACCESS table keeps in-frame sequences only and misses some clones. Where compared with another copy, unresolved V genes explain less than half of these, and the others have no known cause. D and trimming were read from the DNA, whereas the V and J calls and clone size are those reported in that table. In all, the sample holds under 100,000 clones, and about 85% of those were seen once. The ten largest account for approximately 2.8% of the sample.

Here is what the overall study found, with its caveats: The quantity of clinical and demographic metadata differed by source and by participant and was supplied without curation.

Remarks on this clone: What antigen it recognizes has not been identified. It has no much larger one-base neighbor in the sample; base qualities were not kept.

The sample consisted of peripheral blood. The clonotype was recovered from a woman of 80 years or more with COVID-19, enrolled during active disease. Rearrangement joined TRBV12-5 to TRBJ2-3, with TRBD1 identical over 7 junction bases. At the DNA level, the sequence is TGTGCTAGTGGTTTGCTGGGACAGAGCACAGATACGCAGTATTTT. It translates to CASGLLGQSTDTQYF. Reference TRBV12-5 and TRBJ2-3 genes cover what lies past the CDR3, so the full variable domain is DARVTQTPRHKVTEMGQEVTMRCQPILGHNTVFWYRQTMMQGLELLAYFRNRAPLDDSGMPKDRFSAEMPDATLATLKIQPSEPRDSAVYFCASGLLGQSTDTQYFGPGTRLTVL.